This is a list of T cell receptor beta chains from one sample in a study of T cell changes during pregnancy in multiple sclerosis. Sequencing was performed with immunoSEQ multiplex PCR; in TCRdb, only in-frame clones are kept and a portion is missing. The table lists tens of thousands of clones, around 90% of them singletons. Sample: CD4+ T cells from peripheral blood mononuclear cells, taken in the third trimester of pregnancy. The receptor source for this set is a female donor in good health, enrolled as a control in a pregnancy study. The CDR3 runs from the conserved cysteine through the conserved F or W. The D gene is left open where the match is weak. Not all rows give a size; the values are once, few, many and, for expanded clones, a class.

TRBJ2-2 TRBV10-3 NA NA TGTGCCATCAGTGAGTCGGAGGGGTCAACCGGGGAGCTGTTTTTT CAISESEGSTGELFF
TRBJ1-6 TRBV19 NA NA TGTGCCAGTAGTATACCGGACAGAAATTCACCCCTCCACTTT CASSIPDRNSPLHF
TRBJ2-1 TRBV7-2 NA NA TGTGCCAGCAGCCCCAAGGGGCGGCAGTTCTTC CASSPKGRQFF
TRBJ1-2 TRBV25-1 NA few TGTGCCAGCAGTGAGACAGCTGGCTACACCTTC CASSETAGYTF
TRBJ2-7 TRBV6-1 NA NA TGTGCCAGCAGTACAGGGTTATGGTCCTACGAGCAGTACTTC CASSTGLWSYEQYF
TRBJ1-2 TRBV29-1 TRBD1 NA TGCAGCGTCTCCAGGGGGCAGGGCTATGGCTACACCTTC CSVSRGQGYGYTF
TRBJ2-7 TRBV30 NA NA TGTGCCTGGAGTGCTGGGTGGGGTCGGGGCTTC CAWSAGWGRGF
TRBJ1-6 TRBV30 NA NA TGTGCCTGGAGTTTTGGGGGGAGAAATGATTCACCCCTCCACTTT CAWSFGGRNDSPLHF
TRBJ2-7 TRBV4-2 TRBD2 NA TGTGCCAGCAGCCAAGATGGGAGCGGGACCTACGAGCAGTACTTC CASSQDGSGTYEQYF
TRBJ2-1 TRBV11-1 NA NA TGTGCCAGCAGCTTAGTTTTTGCAGGGGCGAGCTCCTACAATGAGCAGTTCTTC CASSLVFAGASSYNEQFF
TRBJ1-2 TRBV6-1 NA NA TGTGCCAGCCTCGGGGGGGCGCGGGGCTACACCTTC CASLGGARGYTF
TRBJ1-2 TRBV4-2 NA NA TGTGCCAGCAGCCAAGATCGAGCAGGGGCTGGCTACACCTTC CASSQDRAGAGYTF
TRBJ2-6 TRBV27 TRBD1 NA TGTGCCAGCAGTTCGACAGGGGGCGCTGGGGCCAACGTCCTGACTTTC CASSSTGGAGANVLTF
TRBJ2-3 TRBV5-1 TRBD2 NA TGCGCCAGCAGCTTGGGACTAGCGTGGGATACGCAGTATTTT CASSLGLAWDTQYF
TRBJ2-5 TRBV29-1 TRBD1 NA TGCAGCGTCGGCGGGACAGGGAAGCGAGAGACCCAGTACTTC CSVGGTGKRETQYF
TRBJ1-2 TRBV28 NA NA TGTGCCAGCAGCCTTACAGGGTATGGCTATGGCTACACCTTC CASSLTGYGYGYTF
TRBJ2-3 TRBV4-1 TRBD2 few TGCGCCAGCAGCCATCTTCGGACTAGCGGGAACCCTAGCACAGATACGCAGTATTTT CASSHLRTSGNPSTDTQYF
TRBJ1-2 TRBV7-9 TRBD1 NA TGTGCCAGCAGCTTAATCGAGGGGGCGCTTGGCTACACCTTC CASSLIEGALGYTF
TRBJ2-7 TRBV18 NA NA TGTGCCAGCTCACCAGACGCTGCCAGGGGCTACGAGCAGTACTTC CASSPDAARGYEQYF
TRBJ2-1 TRBV7-2 NA NA TGTGCCAGCAGCCTCCGGGTTTGGGACAATGAGCAGTTCTTC CASSLRVWDNEQFF
TRBJ2-7 TRBV19 TRBD2 NA TGTGCCAGTAGTACCGGGAGGGGGGACGAGCAGTACTTC CASSTGRGDEQYF
TRBJ1-5 TRBV7-9 NA NA TGTGCCAGCAGCCCACCCGGAGGGGGCAATCAGCCCCAGCATTTT CASSPPGGGNQPQHF
TRBJ2-7 TRBV6-1 NA NA TGTGCCTGCCAAGAGAGGCAGACCTACGAGCAGTACTTC CACQERQTYEQYF
TRBJ2-1 TRBV5-1 NA once TGCGCCAGCAGCTCCCGGGGAAGTAGCTCCTACAATGAGCAGTTCTTC CASSSRGSSSYNEQFF
TRBJ1-5 TRBV7-6 NA NA TGTGCCAGCAGCCATACAGAAAGAACACAGCCCCAGCATTTT CASSHTERTQPQHF
TRBJ2-5 TRBV5-4 TRBD2 NA TGTGCCAGCACGCCGGGACTACCGACTCCGCAAGAGACCCAGTACTTC CASTPGLPTPQETQYF
TRBJ2-7 TRBV19 NA NA TGTGCCAGTAGCGACCCGACAGGTACTTCCTACGAGCAGTACTTC CASSDPTGTSYEQYF
TRBJ2-3 TRBV29-1 NA NA TGCAGCGCCCCGATGGGCTCAGATACGCAGTATTTT CSAPMGSDTQYF
TRBJ1-5 TRBV6-1 NA once TGTGCCAGCAGTGAAGAGGTTGCAGAGGGTCAGCCCCAGCATTTT CASSEEVAEGQPQHF
TRBJ2-3 TRBV5-4 NA NA TGCGCCAGCAGCCAAGATCTCAGTTTTAACACAGATACGCAGTATTTT CASSQDLSFNTDTQYF
TRBJ2-1 TRBV19 TRBD2 NA TGTGCCAGTAGTATATCCCCAACTAGCGGGGCGATGAATGAGCAGTTCTTC CASSISPTSGAMNEQFF
TRBJ2-1 TRBV6-6 NA NA TGTGCCAGCAGTCGGTCCCTAGGTGAGCAGTTCTTC CASSRSLGEQFF
TRBJ1-5 TRBV6-5 NA NA TGTGCCAGCCAGGCAGGGTTGGGTCAGCCCCAGCATTTT CASQAGLGQPQHF
TRBJ1-2 TRBV2 TRBD1 NA TGTGCCAGCAGTGGGCCTGAGGGGGCCGTTGGTGGCTACACCTTC CASSGPEGAVGGYTF
TRBJ1-5 TRBV12-2 NA NA TGTGCAAGTCGCTTAGCCGGACTGGGGGAGGTCAATCAGCCCCAGCATTTT CASRLAGLGEVNQPQHF
TRBJ2-5 TRBV7-2 TRBD2 NA TGTGCCAGCAGCCAGCTAGCGGGGGAGGTAGCGTACTTC CASSQLAGEVAYF
TRBJ2-7 TRBV19 TRBD1 NA TGTGCCAGTACCCCGGGGACAGGGAGCTACGAGCAGTACTTC CASTPGTGSYEQYF
TRBJ2-4 TRBV9 TRBD2 NA TGTGCCAGCAGCGTAGGGTTCGGAGCGGGAGGAGCCCTACCCAAAAACATTCAGTACTTC CASSVGFGAGGALPKNIQYF
TRBJ1-3 TRBV2 NA NA TGTGCCAGCATTCTTCTACCTCTGGGGGGGCCCTCTGGAAACACCATATATTTT CASILLPLGGPSGNTIYF
TRBJ2-7 TRBV7-2 NA once TGTGCCAGCAGCCCCGGGGGGCACCTCTACGAGCAGTACTTC CASSPGGHLYEQYF
TRBJ2-3 TRBV19 NA NA TGTGCCAGTAGTAAGGGTACTCGGGGGACAGATACGCAGTATTTT CASSKGTRGTDTQYF
TRBJ1-2 TRBV19 NA NA TGTGCCAGTAGTATTCTGGGGGCTCGGGGCTACACCTTC CASSILGARGYTF
TRBJ2-3 TRBV7-9 NA NA TGTGCCAGCAGCTTAAAAAGGGGGGGGAGGTCAGCCACAGATACGCAGTATTTT CASSLKRGGRSATDTQYF
TRBJ2-3 TRBV5-1 TRBD2 NA TGCGCCAGCAGCTTGACGGGGGGGGGCACAGATACGCAGTATTTT CASSLTGGGTDTQYF
TRBJ2-7 TRBV11-2 NA NA TGTGCCAGCAGCCCCCGCCCATGGGAGATCGAGCAGTACTTC CASSPRPWEIEQYF
TRBJ1-3 TRBV5-4 TRBD1 NA TGTGCCAGCAGCCAAGGGACAGGGAGAGAGAACACCATATATTTT CASSQGTGRENTIYF
TRBJ2-7 TRBV6-5 NA few TGTGCCAGCAGGAGGGGGTCGACCTACGAGCAGTACTTC CASRRGSTYEQYF
TRBJ2-3 TRBV19 TRBD2 NA TGTGCCAGTAGTATGGGCCCTAGCGGGAGAACAGATACGCAGTATTTT CASSMGPSGRTDTQYF
TRBJ2-6 TRBV19 NA NA TGTGCCAGTAGTGTCGGGGTGACGGGGGCCAACGTCCTGACTTTC CASSVGVTGANVLTF
TRBJ1-2 TRBV2 NA NA TGTGCCAGCAGTGTGGAGGGTTCTAGGAGGGGTTACACCTTC CASSVEGSRRGYTF
TRBJ2-2 TRBV5-6 TRBD2 NA TGTGCCAGCAGCTTGCTGGGACTACGAAACACCGGGGAGCTGTTTTTT CASSLLGLRNTGELFF
TRBJ2-3 TRBV27 TRBD2 NA TGTGCCAGCAGTTTATTACTAGCGGGGGCCGGAGGGCAAGATACGCAGTATTTT CASSLLLAGAGGQDTQYF
TRBJ1-2 TRBV2 TRBD1 NA TGTGCCAGCAGGGACAGGGGGCTGGCCCTCTATGGCTACACCTTC CASRDRGLALYGYTF
TRBJ1-3 TRBV6-6 NA few TGTGCCAGCAGTTACTCTCCAGACTCTGGAAACACCATATATTTT CASSYSPDSGNTIYF